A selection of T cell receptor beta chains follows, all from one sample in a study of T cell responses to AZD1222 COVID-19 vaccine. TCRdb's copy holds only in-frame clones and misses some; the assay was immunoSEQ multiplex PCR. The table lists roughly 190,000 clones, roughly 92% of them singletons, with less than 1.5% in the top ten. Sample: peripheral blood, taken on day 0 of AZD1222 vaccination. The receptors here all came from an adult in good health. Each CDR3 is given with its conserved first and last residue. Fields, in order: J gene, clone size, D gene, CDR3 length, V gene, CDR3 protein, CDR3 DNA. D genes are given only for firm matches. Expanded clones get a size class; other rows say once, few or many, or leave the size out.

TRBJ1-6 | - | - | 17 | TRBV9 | CASSDPGAFRGNSPLHF | TGTGCCAGCAGCGACCCCGGGGCGTTCCGGGGCAATTCACCCCTCCACTTT
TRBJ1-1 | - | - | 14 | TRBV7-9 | CASSWRGGGTEAFF | TGTGCCAGCAGCTGGAGGGGAGGGGGAACTGAAGCTTTCTTT
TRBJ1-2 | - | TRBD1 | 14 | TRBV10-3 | CAISAGTVNYGYTF | TGTGCCATCAGTGCCGGGACAGTTAACTATGGCTACACCTTC
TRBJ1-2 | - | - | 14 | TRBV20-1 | CSASKGQTNYGYTF | TGCAGTGCTAGTAAGGGACAAACGAACTATGGCTACACCTTC
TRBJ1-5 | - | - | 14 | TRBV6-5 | CASSSRRTRQPQHF | TGTGCCAGCAGTTCCCGCAGGACCAGACAGCCCCAGCATTTT
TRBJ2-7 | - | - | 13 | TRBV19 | CASSRGQAYEQYF | TGTGCCAGTAGTCGAGGACAAGCCTACGAGCAGTACTTC
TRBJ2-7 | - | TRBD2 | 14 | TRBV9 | CASSHSGGANEQYF | TGTGCCAGCAGCCACAGCGGGGGGGCGAACGAGCAGTACTTC
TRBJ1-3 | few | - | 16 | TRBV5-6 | CASSFRQGHSGNTIYF | TGTGCCAGCAGCTTCAGGCAGGGGCACTCTGGAAACACCATATATTTT
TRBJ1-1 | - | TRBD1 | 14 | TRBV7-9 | CASSLTTGDTEAFF | TGTGCCAGCAGCTTGACGACAGGGGACACTGAAGCTTTCTTT
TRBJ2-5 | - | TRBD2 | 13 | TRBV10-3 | CAIMGGEKETQYF | TGTGCCATCATGGGAGGGGAAAAGGAGACCCAGTACTTC
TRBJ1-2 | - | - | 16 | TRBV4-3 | CASSQARGPPNYGYTF | TGCGCCAGCAGCCAAGCGCGGGGTCCGCCTAACTATGGCTACACCTTC
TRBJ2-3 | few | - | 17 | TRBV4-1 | CASSQTPARVGTDTQYF | TGCGCCAGCAGCCAAACCCCCGCGAGGGTAGGCACAGATACGCAGTATTTT
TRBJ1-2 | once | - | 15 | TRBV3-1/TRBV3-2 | CASSLGGGAIDGYTF | TGTGCCAGCAGCCTTGGGGGGGGCGCGATAGATGGCTACACCTTC
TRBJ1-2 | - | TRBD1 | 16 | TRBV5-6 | CASSSTRQGLVYGYTF | TGTGCCAGCAGCTCTACTCGACAGGGACTCGTCTATGGCTACACCTTC
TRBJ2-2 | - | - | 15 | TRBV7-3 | CASSLDPANTGELFF | TGTGCCAGCAGCTTAGACCCAGCGAACACCGGGGAGCTGTTTTTT
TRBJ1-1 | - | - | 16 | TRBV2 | CASRDSSRGLGTEAFF | TGTGCCAGCAGAGACTCATCGCGGGGTCTGGGGACTGAAGCTTTCTTT
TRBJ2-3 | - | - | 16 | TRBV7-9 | CASSRRGGGVADTQYF | TGTGCCAGCAGCCGCCGCGGGGGCGGGGTAGCAGATACGCAGTATTTT
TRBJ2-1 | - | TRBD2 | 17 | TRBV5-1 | CASSPGRGALGGNEQFF | TGCGCCAGCAGCCCCGGGAGGGGCGCGTTGGGGGGCAATGAGCAGTTCTTC
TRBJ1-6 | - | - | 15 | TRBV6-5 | CASSYSGGKGAPLHF | TGTGCCAGCAGTTACTCGGGAGGGAAAGGTGCACCCCTCCACTTT
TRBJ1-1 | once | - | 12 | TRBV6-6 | CASSYNKAEAFF | TGTGCCAGCAGTTACAACAAGGCTGAAGCTTTCTTT
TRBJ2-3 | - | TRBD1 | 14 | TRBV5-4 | CASSTDRFTDTQYF | TGTGCCAGCAGCACGGACAGGTTTACAGATACGCAGTATTTT
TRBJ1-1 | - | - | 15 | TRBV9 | CASSRTSGSSTEAFF | TGTGCCAGCAGCAGGACTAGCGGGTCGTCCACTGAAGCTTTCTTT
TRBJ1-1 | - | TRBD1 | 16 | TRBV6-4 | CASSDSYRGSNTEAFF | TGTGCCAGCAGTGACTCGTACAGGGGATCGAACACTGAAGCTTTCTTT
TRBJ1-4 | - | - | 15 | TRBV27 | CASRINRETNEKLFF | TGTGCCAGCAGAATAAACAGGGAAACTAATGAAAAACTGTTTTTT
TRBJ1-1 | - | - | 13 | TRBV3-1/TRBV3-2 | CASSRGTFAEAFF | TGTGCCAGCAGCCGCGGGACCTTCGCTGAAGCTTTCTTT
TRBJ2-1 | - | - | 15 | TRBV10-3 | CAISESSSSYNEQFF | TGTGCCATCAGTGAGTCCTCGAGCTCCTACAATGAGCAGTTCTTC
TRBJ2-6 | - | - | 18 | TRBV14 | CASSQAQFAGPGANVLTF | TGTGCCAGCAGCCAAGCTCAGTTCGCAGGGCCTGGGGCCAACGTCCTGACTTTC
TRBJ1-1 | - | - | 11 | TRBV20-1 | CSARFTGEAFF | TGCAGTGCTAGGTTCACGGGAGAAGCTTTCTTT
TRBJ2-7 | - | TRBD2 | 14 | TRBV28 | CASSVAGGGYEQYF | TGTGCCAGCAGTGTAGCGGGGGGGGGCTACGAGCAGTACTTC
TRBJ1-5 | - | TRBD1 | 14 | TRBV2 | CASRAGTGVQPQHF | TGTGCCAGCAGGGCCGGGACAGGGGTTCAGCCCCAGCATTTT
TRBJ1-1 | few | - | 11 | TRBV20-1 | CSARGDTEAFF | TGCAGTGCTAGAGGGGACACTGAAGCTTTCTTT
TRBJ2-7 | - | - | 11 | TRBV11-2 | CASSLGIEQYF | TGTGCCAGCAGCTTGGGTATCGAGCAGTACTTC
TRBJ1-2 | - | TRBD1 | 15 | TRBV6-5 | CASSEPGTGSYGYTF | TGTGCCAGCAGCGAGCCCGGGACAGGGAGTTATGGCTACACCTTC
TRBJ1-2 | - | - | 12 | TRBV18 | CASSPRTEGYTF | TGTGCCAGCTCACCACGGACAGAGGGCTACACCTTC
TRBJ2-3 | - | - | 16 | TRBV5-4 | CASSSGGRMYTDTQYF | TGTGCCAGCAGCAGCGGCGGGCGGATGTACACAGATACGCAGTATTTT
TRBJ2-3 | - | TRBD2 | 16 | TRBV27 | CASSLFGAGGPDTQYF | TGTGCCAGCAGTTTATTCGGAGCGGGGGGGCCAGATACGCAGTATTTT
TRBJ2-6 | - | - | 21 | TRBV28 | CASSLNLRDRGLRSGANVLTF | TGTGCCAGCAGTTTAAATCTGAGAGATAGGGGACTGAGATCTGGGGCCAACGTCCTGACTTTC
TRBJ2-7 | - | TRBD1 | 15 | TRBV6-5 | CASSSPGQGAYEQYF | TGTGCCAGCAGTTCACCGGGACAGGGGGCCTACGAGCAGTACTTC
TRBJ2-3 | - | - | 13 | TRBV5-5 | CASSSAGTDTQYF | TGTGCCAGCAGTTCCGCAGGCACAGATACGCAGTATTTT
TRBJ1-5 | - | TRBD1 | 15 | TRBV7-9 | CASSSRDRPNQPQHF | TGTGCCAGCAGCTCCCGGGACAGGCCCAATCAGCCCCAGCATTTT
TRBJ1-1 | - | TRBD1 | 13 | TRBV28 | CASRTTGYTEAFF | TGTGCCAGCAGAACGACAGGGTACACTGAAGCTTTCTTT
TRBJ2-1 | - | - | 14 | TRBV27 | CASRMTRQDHEQFF | TGTGCCAGCAGAATGACTAGGCAGGATCATGAGCAGTTCTTC
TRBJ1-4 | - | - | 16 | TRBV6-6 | CASIQAGGATNEKLFF | TGTGCCAGCATTCAAGCCGGGGGTGCAACTAATGAAAAACTGTTTTTT
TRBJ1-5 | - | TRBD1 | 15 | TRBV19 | CASSTLQGAHQPQHF | TGTGCCAGTAGTACCCTCCAGGGGGCCCATCAGCCCCAGCATTTT
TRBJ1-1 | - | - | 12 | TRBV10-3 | CALGDMNTEAFF | TGTGCCCTCGGGGACATGAACACTGAAGCTTTCTTT
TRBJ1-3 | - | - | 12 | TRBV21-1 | CASKGGSSPIYF | TGTGCCAGCAAGGGGGGTAGTTCCCCCATATATTTT
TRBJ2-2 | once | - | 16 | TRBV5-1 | CASSEGGGVSTGELFF | TGCGCCAGCAGCGAGGGTGGGGGCGTAAGCACCGGGGAGCTGTTTTTT
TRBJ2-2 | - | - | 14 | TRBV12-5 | CASGLVGNTGELFF | TGTGCTAGTGGTTTGGTCGGTAACACCGGGGAGCTGTTTTTT
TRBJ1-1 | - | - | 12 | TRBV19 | CASSPALREAFF | TGTGCCAGTAGTCCCGCCCTGCGTGAAGCTTTCTTT
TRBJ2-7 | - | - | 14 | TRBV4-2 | CASRAIQSSYEQYF | TGTGCCAGCCGCGCTATTCAAAGCTCCTACGAGCAGTACTTC
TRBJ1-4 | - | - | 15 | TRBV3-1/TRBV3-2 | CASSQAGATNEKLFF | TGTGCCAGCAGCCAAGCAGGGGCAACTAATGAAAAACTGTTTTTT
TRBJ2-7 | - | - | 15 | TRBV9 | CASSGGRGHSYEQYF | TGTGCCAGCAGTGGGGGCCGCGGCCACTCCTACGAGCAGTACTTC
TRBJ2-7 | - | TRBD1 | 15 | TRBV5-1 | CASSPGGTGSHEQYF | TGCGCCAGCTCCCCAGGAGGGACAGGGAGCCACGAGCAGTACTTC
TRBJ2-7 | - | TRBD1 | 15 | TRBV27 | CASSFLEGAGYEQYF | TGTGCCAGCAGTTTTCTTGAGGGGGCAGGCTACGAGCAGTACTTC
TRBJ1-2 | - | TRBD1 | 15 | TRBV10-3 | CAISELGGGVYGYTF | TGTGCCATCAGTGAGCTGGGAGGGGGCGTCTATGGCTACACCTTC
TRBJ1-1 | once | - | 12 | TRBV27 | CASRGVGTEAFF | TGTGCCAGCAGGGGTGTAGGCACTGAAGCTTTCTTT